The clone carrying this TCR beta chain was counted a few times. The antigen is undetermined. Each donor was a healthy Caucasian individual from Russia, aged about 6 to 95. The sample belongs to a study of blood T cells in healthy people across ages. General study results and limits: One million T cells yielded diversity estimates that were considered underestimates. Naive CD4+ cells and diversity were both higher in long-lived donors than in aged donors.

Next came a second PCR, run for about 6 to 12 cycles, which used a sample-barcoded 5' primer along with a J-beta primer mix. One entry per CDR3 protein results from TCRdb running MiXCR on the 5' RACE reads. The repertoire holds about 680,000 distinct CDR3 sequences, around 45% seen once, with roughly 31% in the top ten. The TCR originated in a woman in her sixties in good health. Sequences were obtained from blood.

The chain's CDR3 is CASSVLAAYEQYF. The CDR3 region has the DNA TGTGCCAGCAGCGTACTAGCGGCCTACGAGCAGTACTTC. The chain recombines TRBV7-9 with TRBJ2-7; 8 nucleotides align to TRBD2. Trimming at V came to 5 bases and at J to 2 bases, leaving 2 bases not matched to a gene. This CDR3 is built from 13 residues. Germline assignment: CDR1 SEHNR and CDR2 FQNEAQ (reference sequence).